Following are 18 T cell receptor beta chains from one sample sequenced in a study of cytomegalovirus exposure and HLA in healthy donors. Researchers ran the PCR with 60 Vbeta and 13 Jbeta primers. The protocol was immunoSEQ multiplex PCR, while the TCRdb copy is restricted to in-frame clones and leaves out a portion. The top ten hold roughly 9.7% of the sample, which has over 95,000 clones, approximately 80% seen once. The material sequenced was PBMCs. The receptors come from a man between 40 and 49 years old in good health and CMV-seropositive.

The rearrangement links TRBV12-2 to TRBJ2-3; TRBD2, as called in the table, went unchecked against the DNA. TRBV12-2 is tagged as a pseudogene. This CDR3 contains 15 residues. For the CDR3, the DNA is TGTGCAAGTCGCTTAGCGGGGGGGACCACAGATACGCAGTATTTT. Translated, it gives CASRLAGGTTDTQYF.

This sequence joins TRBV7-2 and TRBJ2-5; TRBD1 aligns across 7 bases. The closer fit of TRBJ2-7 to the DNA end suggests the J call may be wrong. The CDR3 has 15 residues. In germline, CDR1 is SGHTA, CDR2 FQGNSA. The CDR3 here is CASSPQQGLDYEQYF. The CDR3 DNA reads TGTGCCAGCAGCCCACAACAGGGGTTGGATTACGAGCAGTACTTC.

The rearrangement uses TRBV6-6 and TRBJ1-4; 7 nucleotides match TRBD1. This CDR3 contains 14 residues. In germline, CDR1 is MNHNY, CDR2 SVGAGI (reference sequence). Germline trimming cut 2 bases from V and 7 bases from J; bases unmatched to any gene: 4. The CDR3 nucleotides read TGTGCCAGCAGTTACCCCCGGGACAGTGAAAAACTGTTTTTT. It encodes CASSYPRDSEKLFF.

This clone was counted a single time. The chain combines TRBV7-8 with TRBJ2-5; D unresolved. The CDR3 sequence is 12 residues long. V gave up 5 bases and J gave up 5 bases, with 9 bases separating them. Germline CDR1 SGHVS, CDR2 FQNEAQ. In nucleotides, the CDR3 is TGTGCCAGCAGCCCCGTAGTGGAGACCCAGTACTTC. Amino acids: CASSPVVETQYF.

V and J are TRBV27 and TRBJ2-1, with 12 bases matching TRBD2. Trimming took 6 bases from V and 4 from J; bases not matched to a gene: 7. CDR3 length: 16 residues. CDR1 is MNHEY, CDR2 SMNVEV, per germline (reference sequence). The CDR3, as DNA: TGTGCCAGCAGACCTGTGGGACTAGCGGGTTACAATGAGCAGTTCTTC. Encoded protein: CASRPVGLAGYNEQFF.

This clone was counted between two and nine times. This chain links TRBV7-9 with TRBJ2-3; 7 bases are shared with TRBD1. V lost 4 bases, J lost 2 bases, and 9 bases stayed unmatched. The CDR3 is 16 residues long. Germline CDR1 SEHNR, CDR2 FQNEAQ (reference sequence). The CDR3 protein is CASSSTDRVFTDTQYF. CDR3 DNA sequence: TGTGCCAGCAGCTCCACCGACAGGGTATTCACAGATACGCAGTATTTT.

The V call is TRBV6-5, the J call TRBJ2-3; 7 bases are a match to TRBD1. Germline V gene lookup returns CDR1 MNHEY and CDR2 SVGAGI. The V and J ends lost 5 bases and 3 bases, in that order; junction bases with no gene match: 8. The CDR3 loop spans 15 amino acids. The CDR3 protein is CASSSPGRGTDTQYF. The CDR3 nucleotides are TGTGCCAGCAGTAGCCCTGGCAGGGGGACAGATACGCAGTATTTT.

Worth noting for this clone: With only one base between it and a far larger clone, this is likely a read error. The rearrangement uses TRBV7-9 and TRBJ2-1, with D possibly matching TRBD2 (5 bases). The CDR3 is made up of 16 amino acids. Germline values: CDR1 SEHNR, CDR2 FQNEAQ (reference sequence). The CDR3 loop is CSSSLASARLYNEQFF. The CDR3 bases are TGTTCCAGCAGCTTAGCGTCAGCGCGACTATACAATGAGCAGTTCTTC.

The chain links TRBV7-9 to TRBJ2-7; no clear D gene. The V gene's germline CDR1 is SEHNR and CDR2 FQNEAQ (reference sequence). Trimming removed 5 bases from V and 2 bases from J, with 10 bases in between. The CDR3 spans 13 residues. For the CDR3, the DNA is TGTGCCAGCAGCCCAGAAAATCCCTACGAGCAGTACTTC. This sequence encodes CASSPENPYEQYF.

The V call is TRBV4-1, the J call TRBJ1-2; 9 positions agree with TRBD1. This CDR3 comprises 16 residues. The junction had 5 bases not matched to a gene; V was cut back by 3 bases and J by 0 bases. Germline loops: CDR1 MGHRA, CDR2 YSYEKL. The CDR3 spells CASSQDGTGTNYGYTF. CDR3 nucleotide sequence: TGCGCCAGCAGCCAGGACGGGACAGGGACTAACTATGGCTACACCTTC.

The chain has TRBV7-9 and TRBJ2-5; 8 bases are a match to TRBD2. Unmatched junction bases numbered 12, after V lost 5 bases and J lost 4 bases. This CDR3 has 16 amino acids. In germline, CDR1 is SEHNR, CDR2 FQNEAQ (reference sequence). The CDR3 loop reads CASSPSAGGLGETQYF. The CDR3 nucleotides read TGTGCCAGCAGCCCGTCGGCGGGGGGCTTGGGAGAGACCCAGTACTTC.

This clone was seen ten or more times. This chain joins TRBV7-9 and TRBJ1-1; the D is unclear. CDR1 and CDR2 from the germline V gene are SEHNR and FQNEAQ (reference sequence). Trimming took 5 bases from V and 4 from J, leaving 8 bases between them. The CDR3 is 12 amino acids. The CDR3 bases are TGTGCCAGCAGCGACTTTGGCACTGAAGCTTTCTTT. Translation: CASSDFGTEAFF.

The chain is built from TRBV6-1 and TRBJ2-7, with TRBD1 matching 11 bases. The CDR3 totals 15 residues. J gave up 4 bases and V 2 bases, and 4 bases lay outside the gene matches. Per the germline V gene, CDR1 is MNHNS and CDR2 is SASEGT. Here the CDR3 reads CASSEPGTGGYEQYF. The CDR3 coding sequence is TGTGCCAGCAGTGAACCCGGGACAGGGGGTTACGAGCAGTACTTC.

This chain connects TRBV19 to TRBJ2-7, with 8 bases fitting TRBD1. This CDR3 is 15 amino acids long. J gave up 1 base and V 3 bases, and 5 bases lay outside the gene matches. The V gene's germline CDR1 is LNHDA and CDR2 SQIVND (reference sequence). CDR3 residues: CASSMDRTGSYEQYF. CDR3 sequence (DNA): TGTGCCAGTAGTATGGACCGGACAGGGTCCTACGAGCAGTACTTC.

The V call is TRBV4-3, the J call TRBJ1-1, with 7 bases aligning to TRBD1. The CDR3 covers 13 residues. The V segment lost 3 bases and the J segment 6 bases; nucleotides outside the gene matches: 4. The germline V gene has CDR1 LGHNA and CDR2 YSLEER. CDR3 bases: TGCGCCAGCAGCCAGTGGCAGGGGGCTGAAGCTTTCTTT. Amino acid sequence: CASSQWQGAEAFF.

This rearrangement joins TRBV5-4 to TRBJ1-1, with D possibly TRBD1 on 6 matching bases. Per germline, CDR1 SGHNT and CDR2 YYREEE (reference sequence). The V gene lost 1 base and the J gene lost 5 bases, with 12 bases spanning the gap. There are 14 residues in the CDR3. The CDR3 sequence is CASSLRRGVTEAFF. As DNA, the CDR3 is TGTGCCAGCAGCTTGCGCAGGGGTGTTACTGAAGCTTTCTTT.

This rearrangement joins TRBV19 to TRBJ2-5; D may be TRBD1 (5 bases). CDR3 length: 12 residues. V shed 6 bases and J shed 2 bases, with 7 bases lying between them. Germline CDR1 LNHDA, CDR2 SQIVND (reference sequence). The CDR3 spells CASRGLQETQYF. CDR3 sequence (DNA): TGTGCCAGTAGGGGGCTTCAAGAGACCCAGTACTTC.

The chain employs TRBV11-2 and TRBJ2-2, with D possibly matching TRBD1 (5 bases). V shed 4 bases and J shed 5 bases, with 8 bases lying between them. Germline CDR1 and CDR2: SGHAT and FQNNGV. There are 13 residues in the CDR3. CDR3 region: CASSSGFTGELFF. The DNA of the CDR3 is TGTGCCAGCAGCTCAGGGTTTACCGGGGAGCTGTTTTTT. The full variable domain, with the rest looked up from reference TRBV11-2 and TRBJ2-2, is EAGVAQSPRYKIIEKRQSVAFWCNPISGHATLYWYQQILGQGPKLLIQFQNNGVVDDSQLPKDRFSAERLKGVDSTLKIQPAKLEDSAVYLCASSSGFTGELFFGEGSRLTVL.